This T cell receptor (beta chain) was sequenced in a study of post-analysis software for immune sequencing data. Study-level points and caveats: The normalized Chao1 diversity of multiple sclerosis patients was significantly lower than that of controls.

As for this clonotype: Its cognate antigen is unknown.

Incorporated into the TCR beta cDNA libraries were unique molecular identifiers, which served to reduce PCR and sequencing biases. TCRdb reprocessed the PCR reads via MiXCR and lists one record per CDR3 protein. Of around 400,000 distinct CDR3 sequences in the sample, around a third are singletons; the top ten hold under 15%. This TCR came from a girl aged 10 to 17 with multiple sclerosis. Sequencing used blood.

The CDR3 is CASSLQQGAVSTEAFF. Written as DNA, the CDR3 is TGTGCCAGCAGTCTACAACAGGGGGCTGTAAGCACTGAAGCTTTCTTT. V usage is TRBV6-5 and J usage is TRBJ1-1, with 9 bases fitting TRBD1. The CDR3 spans 16 residues. With V trimmed by 5 bases and J by 4 bases, 11 bases remained unmatched. Germline CDR1 reads MNHEY; CDR2 reads SVGAGI.